The T cell receptor (beta chain) described here comes from a study of a mutant IDH1 vaccine in newly diagnosed glioma. On the study more broadly: Standard pretreatment was either radiotherapy, temozolomide, or, for most, radiochemotherapy with temozolomide.

V lost 5 bases, J lost 4 bases, and 6 bases stayed unmatched. Germline lookup yields CDR1 MNHEY and CDR2 SVGAGI. CDR3 size: 14 residues. Comment on this clone: What it binds is not known.

TCRdb keeps only in-frame clones here, not all; method: immunoSEQ multiplex PCR. The table records about 27,000 clones, just over 90% of them present only once. Time point of the sample: baseline, week 1 (first vaccination visit). As for treatment: pre-vaccination baseline after standard-of-care therapy. Every donor had a new WHO grade 3 or 4 astrocytoma that was IDH1-mutant, with loss of nuclear ATRX. Notes on the study in general: Seemingly, top peripheral T cell clonotype changes bore no relation to pseudoprogression.

Here the sequenced sample was PBMCs, taken from a glioma patient treated with radiotherapy, temozolomide or both. The rearrangement uses TRBV6-5 and TRBJ1-2; TRBD1 agrees at 8 bases. The TCR was taken from a man aged 40-49 years with glioma. The DNA for the CDR3 is TGTGCCAGCAGTAGAGGACAGGGCACCTATGGCTACACCTTC. It translates to CASSRGQGTYGYTF.